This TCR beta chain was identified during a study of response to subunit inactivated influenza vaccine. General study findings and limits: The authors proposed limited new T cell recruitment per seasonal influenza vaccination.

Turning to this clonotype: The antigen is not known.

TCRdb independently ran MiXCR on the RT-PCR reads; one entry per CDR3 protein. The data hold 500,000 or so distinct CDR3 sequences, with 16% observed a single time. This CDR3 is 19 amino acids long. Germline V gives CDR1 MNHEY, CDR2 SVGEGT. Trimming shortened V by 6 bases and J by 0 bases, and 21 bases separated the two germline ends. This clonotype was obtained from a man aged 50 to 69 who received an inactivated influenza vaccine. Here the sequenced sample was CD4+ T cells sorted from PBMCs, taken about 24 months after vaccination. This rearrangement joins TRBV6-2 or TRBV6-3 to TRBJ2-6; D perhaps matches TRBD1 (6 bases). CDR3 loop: CASRTPQTDRISGANVLTF. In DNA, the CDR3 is TGTGCCAGCAGAACTCCGCAAACGGACAGAATCTCTGGGGCCAACGTCCTGACTTTC.